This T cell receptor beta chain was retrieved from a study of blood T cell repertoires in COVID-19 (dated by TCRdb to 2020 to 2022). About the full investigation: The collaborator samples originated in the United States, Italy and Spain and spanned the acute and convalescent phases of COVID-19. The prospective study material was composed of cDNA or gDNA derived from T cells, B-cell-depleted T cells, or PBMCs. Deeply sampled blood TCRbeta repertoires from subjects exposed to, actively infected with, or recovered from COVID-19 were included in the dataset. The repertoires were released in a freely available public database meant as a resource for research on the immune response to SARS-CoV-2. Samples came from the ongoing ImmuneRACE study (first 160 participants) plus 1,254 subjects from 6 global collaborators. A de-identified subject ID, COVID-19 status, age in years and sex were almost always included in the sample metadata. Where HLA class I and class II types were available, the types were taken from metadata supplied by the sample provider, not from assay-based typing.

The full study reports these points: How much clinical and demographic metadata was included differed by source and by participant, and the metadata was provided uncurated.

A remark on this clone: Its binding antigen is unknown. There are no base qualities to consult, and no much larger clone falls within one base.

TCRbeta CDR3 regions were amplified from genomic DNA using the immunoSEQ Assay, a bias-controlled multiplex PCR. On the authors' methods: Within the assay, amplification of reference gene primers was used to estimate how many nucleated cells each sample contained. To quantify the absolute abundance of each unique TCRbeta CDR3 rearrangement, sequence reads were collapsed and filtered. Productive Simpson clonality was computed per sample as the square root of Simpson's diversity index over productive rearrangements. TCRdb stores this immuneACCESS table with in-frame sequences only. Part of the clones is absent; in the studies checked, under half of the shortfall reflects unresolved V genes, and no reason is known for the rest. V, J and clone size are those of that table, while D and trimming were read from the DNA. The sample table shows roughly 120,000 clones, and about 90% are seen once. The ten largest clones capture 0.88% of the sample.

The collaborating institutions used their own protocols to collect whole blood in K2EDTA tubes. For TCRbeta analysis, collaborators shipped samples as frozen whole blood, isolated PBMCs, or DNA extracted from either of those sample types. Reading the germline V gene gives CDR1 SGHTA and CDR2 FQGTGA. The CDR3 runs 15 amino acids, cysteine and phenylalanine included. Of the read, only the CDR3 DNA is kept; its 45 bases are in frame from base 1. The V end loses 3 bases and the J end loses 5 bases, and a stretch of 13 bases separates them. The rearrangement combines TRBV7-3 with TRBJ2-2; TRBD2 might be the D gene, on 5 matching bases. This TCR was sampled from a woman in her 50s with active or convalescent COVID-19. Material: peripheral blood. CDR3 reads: CASSFYPGGTGELFF. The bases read TGTGCCAGCAGCTTTTATCCAGGCGGGACCGGGGAGCTGTTTTTT. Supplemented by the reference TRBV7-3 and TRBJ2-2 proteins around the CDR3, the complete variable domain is GAGVSQTPSNKVTEKGKYVELRCDPISGHTALYWYRQSLGQGPEFLIYFQGTGAADDSGLPNDRFFAVRPEGSVSTLKIQRTERGDSAVYLCASSFYPGGTGELFFGEGSRLTVL.